This TCR beta chain comes out of a study of beta chain features in type 1 diabetes. Purity (above 98%) was reached by all sorted populations. Whole-study findings and limits: Significant though moderate, a shortening of TCRB CDR3s appeared in all four CD4+ subsets of Type 1 diabetes patients.

Since all of the isolated RNA was reverse transcribed, expressed TCRB transcripts were what got sequenced. Profiling relied on immunoSEQ multiplex PCR, and the TCRdb table lists in-frame clones only, not all of them. The data contain some 360,000 clones, 9.6% of them singletons. The CDR3 is made up of 15 amino acids. Germline-derived CDR1 and CDR2 are MNHNS and SASEGT. Trimming took 2 bases from V and 5 from J; bases not matched to a gene: 6. This clone was observed a handful of times. As yet, its antigen is unknown. This clonotype was sampled from a man aged 25-40 years with type 1 diabetes. What was sequenced was central memory CD4+ T cells from blood. The chain uses TRBV6-1 and TRBJ2-3, with 8 bases fitting TRBD2. CDR3 region: CASSERVAGKDTQYF. The CDR3 DNA reads TGTGCCAGCAGTGAAAGGGTAGCGGGAAAAGATACGCAGTATTTT.